Listed below are T cell receptor beta chains from one sample, sequenced in a study of blood T cells in healthy people across ages. TCRdb re-called the 5' RACE reads through MiXCR, storing one row per CDR3 protein. The data show some 1,800,000 distinct CDR3 sequences, more than 35% seen once. Sequencing was carried out using blood. All receptors come from a human donor in good health. The CDR3 runs from the conserved cysteine through the conserved F or W. D genes are given only for firm matches. Clone size is not always given. Where it is, it says once, few, many or a class for expanded clones.

abundance: .
d_gene: TRBD1
v_gene: TRBV7-9
j_gene: TRBJ1-4
CDR3aa: CASSWTGNEKLFF
CDR3nt: TGTGCCAGCAGCTGGACAGGAAATGAAAAACTGTTTTTT

abundance: .
d_gene: .
v_gene: TRBV10-3
j_gene: TRBJ1-5
CDR3aa: CAIDRDLTNQPQHF
CDR3nt: TGTGCCATCGATCGGGACCTTACTAATCAGCCCCAGCATTTT

abundance: many
d_gene: TRBD2
v_gene: TRBV20-1
j_gene: TRBJ2-7
CDR3aa: CSARQGLAGALYEQYF
CDR3nt: TGCAGTGCCCGCCAGGGACTAGCGGGGGCTTTGTACGAGCAGTACTTC

abundance: .
d_gene: .
v_gene: TRBV6-4
j_gene: TRBJ2-3
CDR3aa: CASSGYGGDTQYF
CDR3nt: TGTGCCAGCAGTGGGTATGGGGGAGATACGCAGTATTTT

abundance: .
d_gene: .
v_gene: TRBV7-2
j_gene: TRBJ1-2
CDR3aa: CASSLKSELLYGYTF
CDR3nt: TGTGCCAGCAGCTTAAAATCGGAGTTACTCTATGGCTACACCTTC

abundance: .
d_gene: TRBD2
v_gene: TRBV6-2/TRBV6-3
j_gene: TRBJ2-5
CDR3aa: CASKPAGGWETQYF
CDR3nt: TGTGCCAGCAAGCCAGCGGGGGGCTGGGAGACCCAGTACTTC

abundance: few
d_gene: .
v_gene: TRBV4-1
j_gene: TRBJ2-7
CDR3aa: CASSQEVGSFSCEQYF
CDR3nt: TGCGCCAGCAGCCAAGAGGTAGGGTCCTTCTCCTGCGAGCAGTACTTC

abundance: .
d_gene: TRBD2
v_gene: TRBV4-2
j_gene: TRBJ2-7
CDR3aa: CASSQVTGLGSNEQYF
CDR3nt: TGTGCCAGCAGCCAAGTTACGGGACTAGGGTCAAACGAGCAGTACTTC

abundance: .
d_gene: TRBD1
v_gene: TRBV4-3
j_gene: TRBJ2-5
CDR3aa: CASSRYDRDGTQYF
CDR3nt: TGCGCCAGCAGCCGCTATGACAGGGATGGGACCCAGTACTTC

abundance: .
d_gene: TRBD1
v_gene: TRBV20-1
j_gene: TRBJ2-7
CDR3aa: CSARDRVQGVPYEQYF
CDR3nt: TGCAGTGCTAGAGATCGTGTACAGGGGGTCCCCTACGAGCAGTACTTC

abundance: .
d_gene: .
v_gene: TRBV12-3/TRBV12-4
j_gene: TRBJ1-5
CDR3aa: CASSLAGGPGNQPQHF
CDR3nt: TGTGCCAGTAGTTTAGCAGGAGGACCGGGCAATCAGCCCCAGCATTTT

abundance: .
d_gene: .
v_gene: TRBV6-1
j_gene: TRBJ2-5
CDR3aa: CASSEDGTGQKETQYF
CDR3nt: TGTGCCAGCAGTGAAGACGGCACAGGTCAAAAAGAGACCCAGTACTTC

abundance: .
d_gene: TRBD1
v_gene: TRBV20-1
j_gene: TRBJ2-5
CDR3aa: CSARDSGAGGDQYF
CDR3nt: TGCAGTGCTAGAGATTCGGGGGCAGGGGGCGACCAGTACTTC

abundance: many
d_gene: TRBD2
v_gene: TRBV4-2
j_gene: TRBJ2-1
CDR3aa: CASSLSRRGGQNEQFF
CDR3nt: TGTGCCAGCAGCCTTTCGCGGCGGGGGGGCCAGAATGAGCAGTTCTTC

abundance: few
d_gene: TRBD1
v_gene: TRBV6-6
j_gene: TRBJ1-1
CDR3aa: CASSPTGQITEAFF
CDR3nt: TGTGCCAGCAGTCCCACGGGACAGATCACTGAAGCTTTCTTT

abundance: .
d_gene: .
v_gene: TRBV7-9
j_gene: TRBJ1-4
CDR3aa: CASSLGGSGGELFF
CDR3nt: TGTGCCAGCAGCTTAGGGGGGTCCGGGGGAGAACTGTTTTTT

abundance: .
d_gene: .
v_gene: TRBV12-3/TRBV12-4
j_gene: TRBJ1-5
CDR3aa: CASSFTRGNQPQHF
CDR3nt: TGTGCCAGCAGTTTCACGCGGGGCAATCAGCCCCAGCATTTT

abundance: .
d_gene: .
v_gene: TRBV7-2
j_gene: TRBJ2-4
CDR3aa: CASSLGGGRRDIQYF
CDR3nt: TGTGCCAGCAGCTTAGGAGGGGGGCGACGAGACATTCAGTACTTC

abundance: few
d_gene: .
v_gene: TRBV11-3
j_gene: TRBJ2-5
CDR3aa: CASSPMEGETQYF
CDR3nt: TGTGCCAGCAGCCCTATGGAGGGGGAGACCCAGTACTTC

abundance: few
d_gene: TRBD1
v_gene: TRBV27
j_gene: TRBJ1-5
CDR3aa: CASSLLGQGVGQPQHF
CDR3nt: TGTGCCAGCAGTCTACTTGGACAGGGGGTAGGCCAGCCCCAGCATTTT